The clone carrying this T cell receptor beta chain was counted only a few times. Its antigen is currently unknown. These data come from a study of vaccination and CD4 T cells after COVID-19. Overall study: Overlapping spike pools from SARS-CoV-2 and HCoV-NL63, HCoV-OC43 and HCoV-229E served as culture stimuli. Each control culture was treated with a CEFX pool, an HIV-1 Nef pool, or no peptide.

The Oncomine TCR Beta short-read assay sequenced DNA from cultured CD4+ T cells. MiXCR, applied by TCRdb to the PCR reads, yields one record per CDR3 protein. This repertoire shows approximately 11,000 distinct CDR3 sequences, roughly three fifths found once; its top ten account for approximately 21%. Germline V gene lookup returns CDR1 SGHTA and CDR2 FQGNSA. Between the trimmed V and J ends, which lost 3 bases and 0 bases, there was a span of 9 bases. The length of the CDR3 is 15 residues. The treatment here: roughly nine-day PBMC culture with coronavirus spike peptide pools or control peptides (ViraFEST assay). ViraFEST expanded antigen-specific T cells with peptide pools, then sequenced TCRs. All positive PCR tests were dated between March and December 2020, predating US Alpha, Beta and Delta variants.

The origin of this receptor is a human donor who had recovered from COVID-19. The chain recombines TRBV7-2 with TRBJ1-5; D unclear. The sequencing sample was made of CD4+ T cells from blood, cultured in vitro. CDR3 sequence (DNA): TGTGCCAGCAGCTTGAGGGCCTATAGCAATCAGCCCCAGCATTTT. Protein: CASSLRAYSNQPQHF.